This passage covers 28 T cell receptor beta chains from one sample sequenced in a study of identical twins. TCRdb recomputed calls from the 5' RACE reads with MiXCR, one row per CDR3 protein. The sample lists about 520,000 distinct CDR3 sequences; roughly a fifth were seen once. These records were also assigned to another study, of T cells expressing NK-cell markers.

The sequencing input was CD4+ T cells sorted from blood. Receptors were obtained from a woman between 18 and 29 years old in good health.

The CDR3 sequence: CSARAWAGGTEAFF. CDR3 in DNA: TGCAGTGCTAGAGCGTGGGCAGGGGGCACTGAAGCTTTCTTT. The rearrangement links TRBV20-1 to TRBJ1-1, with 7 positions matching TRBD1. J gave up 4 bases and V 1 base, and 6 bases lay outside the gene matches. This CDR3 has 14 residues. CDR1 is DFQATT, CDR2 SNEGSKA, per germline (reference sequence).

This clonotype turned up a few times. This chain connects TRBV7-2 to TRBJ2-5, with 7 positions matching TRBD2. The V segment lost 5 bases and the J segment 2 bases; nucleotides outside the gene matches: 14. The CDR3 has 17 amino acids. The germline V gene encodes CDR1 SGHTA and CDR2 FQGNSA. The CDR3 protein is CASSLGWGGGTQETQYF. CDR3 DNA: TGTGCCAGCAGCCTAGGATGGGGGGGAGGCACTCAAGAGACCCAGTACTTC.

This clonotype was seen more than once but under ten times. The chain has TRBV3-1 and TRBJ1-1, with D possibly TRBD1 on 5 matching bases. The CDR3 is made up of 12 amino acids. Between the trimmed V and J ends, which lost 1 base and 6 bases, there was a span of 6 bases. The V gene's germline CDR1 is LGHDT and CDR2 YNNKEL (reference sequence). The CDR3 here is CASSQAGAEAFF. CDR3 in DNA: TGTGCCAGCAGCCAAGCGGGGGCTGAAGCTTTCTTT. The entire variable domain, with the rest obtained from reference TRBV3-1 and TRBJ1-1, is as follows: DTAVSQTPKYLVTQMGNDKSIKCEQNLGHDTMYWYKQDSKKFLKIMFSYNNKELIINETVPNRFSPKSPDKAHLNLHINSLELGDSAVYFCASSQAGAEAFFGQGTRLTVV.

This clonotype was recorded only once. CDR3 amino acids: CSAGDRGKVVNTEAFF. CDR3 in DNA: TGCAGTGCTGGGGACAGGGGGAAGGTCGTTAACACTGAAGCTTTCTTT. This chain uses TRBV20-1 with TRBJ1-1, with TRBD1 matching 11 bases. This CDR3 has 16 amino acids. Germline CDR1 is DFQATT and CDR2 is SNEGSKA (reference sequence). V was pared by 5 bases and J by 2 bases, with 10 bases of the junction left unmatched.

This clonotype was seen only a few times. The CDR3 sequence is CASRKVTNTGELFF. The CDR3 region has the DNA TGCGCCAGCAGAAAGGTGACGAACACCGGGGAGCTGTTTTTT. This chain joins TRBV10-2 and TRBJ2-2; no clear D. In germline, CDR1 is WSHSY, CDR2 SAAADI. This CDR3 is 14 amino acids long. V was pared by 6 bases and J by 0 bases, with 8 bases between.

The rearrangement uses TRBV7-9 and TRBJ2-1; D uncertain. Germline V gene sequence: CDR1 SEHNR, CDR2 FQNEAQ (reference sequence). V was clipped by 1 base and J by 15 bases, with 13 bases between them. This CDR3 region has 12 residues. The CDR3, as DNA: TGTGCCAGCAGCTTAGAGGCGCCCACGGCGTTCTTC. This translates into CASSLEAPTAFF.

The rearrangement uses TRBV6-6 and TRBJ1-1, with 10 nucleotides matching TRBD1. Germline-derived CDR1 and CDR2 are MNHNY and SVGAGI (reference sequence). V shed 6 bases, J shed 11 bases, and the junction held 6 bases outside the gene matches. This CDR3 is 12 amino acids long. CDR3 in amino acids: CASSPTGGFAFF. The CDR3 DNA is TGTGCCAGCAGCCCGACAGGGGGCTTTGCTTTCTTT.

This clonotype was seen a few times. This chain connects TRBV5-1 to TRBJ1-2, with unresolved D. The CDR3 is made up of 16 amino acids. CDR1 SGHRS and CDR2 YFSETQ come from the germline V gene. The ends were cut back, 4 bases at V and 2 bases at J, with 18 bases in the middle. This chain's CDR3 is CASSPGRRYGNYGYTF. The CDR3 coding sequence is TGCGCCAGCAGCCCCGGGAGAAGATACGGCAACTATGGCTACACCTTC.

In its sample, this clonotype was seen a few times. V gene TRBV7-6 combines with J gene TRBJ2-5; unclear D gene. V shed 1 base and J shed 6 bases, with 9 bases lying between them. Per the germline V gene, CDR1 is SGHVS and CDR2 is FNYEAQ. The CDR3 contains 13 residues. DNA of the CDR3: TGTGCCAGCAGCTTAGAGTCTTGGCAGACCCAGTACTTC. Its translation is CASSLESWQTQYF.

The chain couples TRBV25-1 to TRBJ1-3; 8 nucleotides agree with TRBD1. Germline V gene lookup returns CDR1 MGHDK and CDR2 SYGVNS. The CDR3 spans 16 residues. V was clipped by 6 bases and J by 4 bases; unmatched bases: 11. CDR3 sequence: CASRDLSGTGGNTIYF. As DNA, the CDR3 is TGTGCCAGCAGAGATTTGTCCGGGACAGGCGGAAACACCATATATTTT.

Many counts were recorded for this clonotype. The chain recombines TRBV10-3 with TRBJ2-1; D unresolved. The CDR3 contains 14 residues. The V end was cut by 0 bases, the J end by 9 bases, with 12 bases between. In germline, CDR1 is ENHRY, CDR2 SYGVKD. CDR3 amino acids: CAISESVKWVEQFF. In nucleotides, the CDR3 is TGTGCCATCAGTGAGTCTGTCAAATGGGTTGAGCAGTTCTTC.

J is TRBJ2-7 and V is TRBV20-1; possibly TRBD2 for D (6 bases). V lost 7 bases, J lost 0 bases, and 13 bases lay in between. Germline CDR1 is DFQATT and CDR2 is SNEGSKA (reference sequence). The CDR3 is 13 residues long. The CDR3 coding sequence is TGCAGTGTTCCGGGGGTGAGCTCCTACGAGCAGTACTTC. Translated: CSVPGVSSYEQYF.

The rearrangement links TRBV11-2 to TRBJ2-1; D possibly corresponds to TRBD2 (6 bases). This CDR3 is built from 15 residues. Germline values: CDR1 SGHAT, CDR2 FQNNGV. Trimming removed 3 bases from V and 1 base from J, with 10 bases in between. The CDR3 coding sequence is TGTGCCAGCAGCTTTGGGACTGGGTCCTACAATGAGCAGTTCTTC. Translating it yields CASSFGTGSYNEQFF.

V is TRBV6-1 and J is TRBJ2-1; unclear D gene. V was clipped by 6 bases and J by 7 bases, with 22 bases between them. The germline V gene has CDR1 MNHNS and CDR2 SASEGT. CDR3 size: 16 residues. CDR3 protein: CASSARRAGLRNEQFF. In DNA form, the CDR3 reads TGTGCCAGCAGCGCCAGAAGGGCCGGTCTAAGGAATGAGCAGTTCTTC.

This clonotype was picked up a small number of times. This chain uses TRBV5-5 with TRBJ2-7; D possibly corresponds to TRBD1 (6 bases). CDR3 length equals 13 residues. The V and J ends lost 5 bases and 7 bases respectively, with 16 bases between them. Germline V gene lookup returns CDR1 SGHKS and CDR2 YYEKEE (reference sequence). The CDR3 spells CASSFRDRREQYF. CDR3 bases: TGTGCCAGCAGTTTTAGAGACAGGCGGGAGCAGTACTTC.

The rearrangement uses TRBV4-3 and TRBJ2-3, with no clear D. The CDR3 consists of 14 residues. Germline assignment: CDR1 LGHNA and CDR2 YSLEER. V lost 1 base to trimming and J lost 1 base, with 6 bases between them. CDR3 in amino acids: CASSQAPRTDTQYF. As DNA, the CDR3 is TGCGCCAGCAGCCAAGCCCCTCGCACAGATACGCAGTATTTT.

The chain joins TRBV7-2 to TRBJ2-7; possibly TRBD2 for D (5 bases). This CDR3 region has 13 residues. V was shortened by 7 bases and J by 4 bases, with 14 bases between the two germline ends. The germline gives CDR1 SGHTA, CDR2 FQGNSA. The CDR3 DNA sequence: TGTGCCAGCACCATGGGGAGCGAATACGAGCAGTACTTC. It specifies CASTMGSEYEQYF.

In this sample, this clonotype turned up a few times. The chain has TRBV29-1 and TRBJ1-1; D is uncertain. With 5 bases removed from V and 6 bases from J, the gap between germline ends came to 13 bases. CDR3 length equals 12 residues. CDR1 SQVTM and CDR2 ANQGSEA come from the germline V gene. This CDR3 is CSVRLDRAEAFF. In nucleotides, the CDR3 is TGCAGCGTTAGGTTGGATCGAGCTGAAGCTTTCTTT.

J is TRBJ2-7 and V is TRBV20-1; the D gene could be TRBD1 or TRBD2 (5 bases each). Germline CDR1 is DFQATT and CDR2 is SNEGSKA (reference sequence). V was pared by 4 bases and J by 2 bases, with 12 bases between. This CDR3 region has 13 residues. CDR3 loop: CSATPGPPYEQYF. In DNA, the CDR3 is TGCAGTGCTACACCGGGACCCCCCTACGAGCAGTACTTC.

The V and J genes are TRBV20-1 and TRBJ2-7; weak D call: TRBD2 (6 bases). This CDR3 comprises 14 residues. The ends were cut back, 0 bases at V and 1 base at J, with 10 bases in the middle. The V gene's germline CDR1 is DFQATT and CDR2 SNEGSKA (reference sequence). As DNA, the CDR3 is TGCAGTGCTAGAGATACAGCGGGTTCCTACGAGCAGTACTTC. Its protein is CSARDTAGSYEQYF.

This clonotype was observed at least ten times. The V gene is TRBV12-3 or TRBV12-4, the J gene TRBJ1-2, with 7 positions matching TRBD1. The CDR3 is 16 residues long. V dropped 6 bases and J dropped 3; count of bases not matched to a gene: 13. The CDR3 bases are TGTGCCAGCAGCCAGGGTCGGAGACAGGGATACTATGGCTACACCTTC. Encoded protein: CASSQGRRQGYYGYTF.

This clonotype has only a few counts. This chain uses TRBV20-1 with TRBJ1-5; D remains ambiguous. The germline CDR1 and CDR2 sequences are DFQATT and SNEGSKA (reference sequence). CDR3 size: 13 residues. V shed 6 bases and J shed 2 bases, with 11 bases lying between them. The CDR3 bases are TGCAGTGCCTATCTTGACGGCAATCAGCCCCAGCATTTT. This sequence encodes CSAYLDGNQPQHF.

V is TRBV20-1 and J is TRBJ2-4; the match to TRBD2 covers 16 bases. The trim removed 2 bases at V and 8 bases at J, leaving 6 bases unmatched. The germline CDR1 and CDR2 sequences are DFQATT and SNEGSKA (reference sequence). This CDR3 contains 16 residues. CDR3 nucleotides: TGCAGTGCTAGACCCGGGACTAGCGGGAGGGTGGACATTCAGTACTTC. This gives the protein CSARPGTSGRVDIQYF.

The table lists this clonotype with a few counts. The chain carries TRBV20-1 and TRBJ2-1; D is ambiguous. Germline assignment: CDR1 DFQATT and CDR2 SNEGSKA (reference sequence). The CDR3 extends over 11 amino acids. Trimming took 5 bases from V and 4 from J, leaving 6 bases between them. The CDR3 here is CSALLYNEQFF. The CDR3 DNA follows: TGCAGTGCTCTCCTGTACAATGAGCAGTTCTTC.

Ten or more counts support this clonotype. The chain joins TRBV5-1 to TRBJ1-2; no clear D gene. Trimming took 6 bases from V and 8 from J, leaving 17 bases between them. The CDR3 loop spans 13 amino acids. CDR1 is SGHRS and CDR2 is YFSETQ in the germline V gene. CDR3 sequence: CASTIKGIGGYTF. The CDR3 nucleotides read TGCGCCAGCACAATAAAGGGCATCGGAGGCTACACCTTC.

The table lists this clonotype with a few counts. The V gene is TRBV20-1, the J gene TRBJ2-3, with D perhaps assigned TRBD1 or TRBD2 (6 bases each). The V end lost 0 bases, the J end lost 3 bases, and 13 bases lay between the germline ends. Germline V gene sequence: CDR1 DFQATT, CDR2 SNEGSKA (reference sequence). This CDR3 is 15 amino acids long. Here the CDR3 reads CSARDPQGRTDTQYF. CDR3 nucleotides: TGCAGTGCTAGAGATCCCCAGGGGAGGACAGATACGCAGTATTTT.

The chain couples TRBV4-2 to TRBJ2-5; D is ambiguous. The CDR3 spans 15 residues. The germline gives CDR1 LGHNA, CDR2 YNFKEQ. The V gene lost 1 base and the J gene lost 5 bases, with 14 bases spanning the gap. This chain's CDR3 is CASSQVLGLRETQYF. CDR3 nucleotides: TGTGCCAGCAGCCAAGTGCTTGGCTTAAGGGAGACCCAGTACTTC.

V gene TRBV12-3 or TRBV12-4 combines with J gene TRBJ2-3; 7 nucleotides line up with TRBD2. The CDR3 loop spans 14 amino acids. The V segment lost 7 bases and the J segment 4 bases; nucleotides outside the gene matches: 8. CDR3 coding DNA: TGTGCCAGCACGGGCGGGAGAGGGCCAGATACGCAGTATTTT. It is translated as CASTGGRGPDTQYF.